These 27 T cell receptor beta chains came from one sample sequenced in a study of control samples from healthy donors and cancer patients. The assay was immunoSEQ multiplex PCR, and TCRdb's table has in-frame clones only and misses some. Of some 150,000 clones in the sample, around 86% were seen once. Sequencing used blood. These receptors were taken from a man aged 25-45 years in good health.

The genes are TRBV4-3 and TRBJ2-3, with TRBD2 matching 12 bases. Germline V gene lookup returns CDR1 LGHNA and CDR2 YSLEER. Trimming cost V 5 bases and J 1 base; bases outside gene matches: 10. CDR3 length: 18 amino acids. The chain's CDR3 is CASSALAGGPQGTDTQYF. The CDR3 nucleotides are TGCGCCAGCAGCGCACTAGCGGGGGGCCCACAAGGCACAGATACGCAGTATTTT.

The CDR3 DNA sequence: TGTGCCAGCAGCTTGGTCAGGGGAAACACCATATATTTT. This gives the protein CASSLVRGNTIYF. The V and J genes are TRBV5-6 and TRBJ1-3; unclear D gene. V was shortened by 0 bases and J by 4 bases, with 5 bases between the two germline ends. The CDR3 runs to 13 residues. CDR1 is SGHDT and CDR2 is YYEEEE in the germline V gene. Full variable domain (rest looked up from reference TRBV5-6 and TRBJ1-3): DAGVTQSPTHLIKTRGQQVTLRCSPKSGHDTVSWYQQALGQGPQFIFQYYEEEERQRGNFPDRFSGHQFPNYSSELNVNALLLGDSALYLCASSLVRGNTIYFGEGSWLTVV.

The chain has TRBV27 and TRBJ2-7, with D perhaps TRBD2 (6 bases). This CDR3 contains 14 residues. Trimming left V 5 bases short and J 1 base short, with 12 bases between. In germline, CDR1 is MNHEY, CDR2 SMNVEV (reference sequence). The CDR3 here is CASSRDFPSYEQYF. CDR3 in DNA: TGTGCCAGCAGTCGGGACTTTCCATCCTACGAGCAGTACTTC.

The J gene is TRBJ2-5, the V gene TRBV7-9; the D is unclear. Germline CDR1 reads SEHNR; CDR2 reads FQNEAQ (reference sequence). The CDR3 has 14 residues. V was trimmed by 6 bases and J by 5 bases, leaving 16 bases between them. In DNA form, the CDR3 reads TGTGCCAGCAGGGACCGACTCGGTGGCGAGACCCAGTACTTC. Translation gives CASRDRLGGETQYF.

This clone was detected a few times. The chain couples TRBV25-1 to TRBJ1-6; D is unresolved. Deletions cut 1 base from V and 6 bases from J, with 13 bases between. CDR3 length: 16 residues. The germline gives CDR1 MGHDK, CDR2 SYGVNS. Written as DNA, the CDR3 is TGTGCCAGCAGTGAATGGAGCACACGATTTAATTCACCCCTCCACTTT. It is translated as CASSEWSTRFNSPLHF.

This chain links TRBV27 with TRBJ2-3; the match to TRBD2 covers 12 bases. The V gene end was trimmed by 2 bases and the J gene end by 0 bases; junction bases not matched to a gene: 6. The germline CDR1 and CDR2 sequences are MNHEY and SMNVEV (reference sequence). The CDR3 is 18 residues long. The CDR3 spells CASSLEVTSGGSTDTQYF. CDR3 in DNA: TGTGCCAGCAGTTTAGAGGTGACTAGCGGGGGTAGCACAGATACGCAGTATTTT.

This rearrangement joins TRBV6-5 to TRBJ1-5; possible D gene TRBD1, 5 bases. The V end was cut by 4 bases, the J end by 9 bases, with 16 bases between. This CDR3 region has 14 residues. Germline V CDR1 and CDR2: MNHEY, SVGAGI. CDR3 region: CASSSGYRGVPQHF. CDR3 coding DNA: TGTGCCAGCAGTTCCGGTTACCGGGGGGTGCCCCAGCATTTT.

DNA of the CDR3: TGTGCCAGCAGCTGGTGGGTGGGACGGAACTATGGCTACACCTTC. Translation gives CASSWWVGRNYGYTF. The chain combines TRBV5-6 with TRBJ1-2; a weak D match, TRBD1 (5 bases). Between the trimmed V and J ends, which lost 3 bases and 2 bases, there was a span of 14 bases. Looked up from germline, CDR1 is SGHDT and CDR2 is YYEEEE. The CDR3 totals 15 residues.

The J gene is TRBJ2-4, the V gene TRBV7-6; no firm D call. The CDR3 consists of 16 residues. The V and J ends lost 1 base and 1 base respectively, with 11 bases between them. Germline lookup yields CDR1 SGHVS and CDR2 FNYEAQ. The CDR3 nucleotides are TGTGCCAGCAGCTTAGGTGGGGAAGGGGCCAAAAACATTCAGTACTTC. This translates into CASSLGGEGAKNIQYF.

The genes are TRBV5-6 and TRBJ1-3; 7 positions match TRBD1. CDR3 length: 15 residues. Germline CDR1 SGHDT, CDR2 YYEEEE. After removal of 1 base from V and 2 bases from J, the junction contained 3 bases not matched to a gene. CDR3 sequence: CASSLQQGPGNTIYF. The CDR3 DNA follows: TGTGCCAGCAGCTTGCAACAGGGGCCTGGAAACACCATATATTTT.

The rearrangement joins TRBV5-6 to TRBJ2-5, with 12 bases aligning to TRBD2. The trim removed 2 bases at V and 5 bases at J, leaving 13 bases unmatched. This CDR3 is built from 18 residues. CDR1 is SGHDT, CDR2 YYEEEE, per germline. CDR3: CASSFRLAGGPTGETQYF. CDR3 DNA: TGTGCCAGCAGCTTTAGGCTAGCGGGAGGGCCAACGGGCGAGACCCAGTACTTC.

The CDR3 coding sequence is TGTGCCAGCAGGAGGGAGTCAGGGGACTATCGCGGCTACACCTTC. Its translation is CASRRESGDYRGYTF. The chain employs TRBV6-6 and TRBJ1-2; the D gene is possibly TRBD1 (6 bases). The CDR3 is 15 amino acids. V was shortened by 6 bases and J by 8 bases, with 22 bases between the two germline ends. Germline V gene data show CDR1 as MNHNY and CDR2 as SVGAGI (reference sequence).

This chain uses TRBV24-1 with TRBJ2-3; 9 positions agree with TRBD2. CDR1 and CDR2 (germline): KGHDR, SFDVKD. The CDR3 loop spans 14 amino acids. V gave up 5 bases and J gave up 5 bases; unmatched junction bases: 4. The CDR3 coding sequence is TGTGCCACCAGTGTAGCGGGAGCGTTAGATACGCAGTATTTT. Its protein product is CATSVAGALDTQYF.

The V call is TRBV4-3, the J call TRBJ2-7; D remains unclear. Trimming removed 3 bases from V and 5 bases from J, with 11 bases in between. The V gene's germline CDR1 is LGHNA and CDR2 YSLEER. The CDR3 is made up of 13 amino acids. CDR3 residues: CASSHSQIDEQYF. The CDR3 DNA is TGCGCCAGCAGCCACTCCCAGATCGACGAGCAGTACTTC.

This sequence joins TRBV11-3 and TRBJ2-3; 8 bases align to TRBD2. CDR1 SGHNT and CDR2 YENEEA come from the germline V gene. CDR3 size: 17 residues. Trimming at V came to 5 bases and at J to 3 bases, leaving 13 bases not matched to a gene. The CDR3 DNA reads as TGTGCCAGCAGCCACCGGGGGGGAGATTACAGGACAGATACGCAGTATTTT. Translation: CASSHRGGDYRTDTQYF.

The rearrangement links TRBV6-2 or TRBV6-3 to TRBJ2-7; 8 nucleotides align to TRBD1. The CDR3 contains 14 residues. The junction had 3 bases not matched to a gene; V was cut back by 5 bases and J by 0 bases. Germline V lookup: CDR1 MNHEY, CDR2 SVGEGT. The DNA of the CDR3 is TGTGCCAGCAGTGGAACAGGGGGCTCCTACGAGCAGTACTTC. It encodes CASSGTGGSYEQYF.

The J gene is TRBJ2-7, the V gene TRBV5-1; TRBD2 might be the D (5 bases). V was shortened by 6 bases and J by 3 bases, with 13 bases between the two germline ends. There are 13 residues in the CDR3. The V gene's germline CDR1 is SGHRS and CDR2 YFSETQ. The CDR3 bases are TGCGCCAGCACCCGTGGAGGAAACTACGAGCAGTACTTC. It translates to CASTRGGNYEQYF. The variable domain in full, with the rest retrieved from reference TRBV5-1 and TRBJ2-7, is KAGVTQTPRYLIKTRGQQVTLSCSPISGHRSVSWYQQTPGQGLQFLFEYFSETQRNKGNFPGRFSGRQFSNSRSEMNVSTLELGDSALYLCASTRGGNYEQYFGPGTRLTVT.

V usage is TRBV6-5 and J usage is TRBJ1-5; a weak D match, TRBD1 (6 bases). Trimming removed 6 bases from V and 3 bases from J, with 12 bases in between. The V gene's germline CDR1 is MNHEY and CDR2 SVGAGI. This CDR3 comprises 14 residues. CDR3 sequence reads: CASRPGHYNQPQHF. For the CDR3, the DNA is TGTGCCAGCAGGCCGGGACACTACAATCAGCCCCAGCATTTT.

This clone occurred once. The genes are TRBV28 and TRBJ2-1, with 8 bases that match TRBD2. Germline CDR1 and CDR2: MDHEN and SYDVKM. This CDR3 spans 14 amino acids. J lost 7 bases, V lost 5 bases, and 7 bases had no gene match. Here the CDR3 reads CASSPPGGVNEQFF. The CDR3 coding sequence is TGTGCCAGCAGTCCCCCGGGGGGGGTGAATGAGCAGTTCTTC.

The chain has TRBV6-6 and TRBJ2-7, with TRBD1 matching 8 bases. V lost 6 bases, J lost 7 bases, and 14 bases stayed unmatched. The CDR3 extends over 15 amino acids. Germline V lookup: CDR1 MNHNY, CDR2 SVGAGI (reference sequence). The CDR3 region is CASSSTQGVTREQYF. The DNA of the CDR3 is TGTGCCAGCAGCTCTACACAGGGGGTGACTCGGGAGCAGTACTTC.

V gene TRBV20-1 combines with J gene TRBJ2-4; D call uncertain. The ends were cut back, 3 bases at V and 3 bases at J, with 9 bases in the middle. The CDR3 covers 13 residues. CDR1 and CDR2 from the germline V gene are DFQATT and SNEGSKA (reference sequence). CDR3 loop: CSASLVDKNIQYF. The DNA of the CDR3 is TGCAGTGCTAGTCTGGTTGACAAAAACATTCAGTACTTC.

V gene TRBV5-4 combines with J gene TRBJ2-3; TRBD2 aligns across 7 bases. The CDR3 sequence is 15 residues long. The germline CDR1 and CDR2 sequences are SGHNT and YYREEE (reference sequence). V lost 4 bases to trimming and J lost 0 bases; unmatched junction nucleotides: 5. The CDR3 DNA is TGTGCCAGCAGCGTCGGGGGGTTTAGCACAGATACGCAGTATTTT. This codes for CASSVGGFSTDTQYF.

The rearrangement links TRBV3-1 (or the pseudogene TRBV3-2) to TRBJ1-5; D gene unclear. The V gene's germline CDR1 is LGHDT and CDR2 YNNKEL (reference sequence). V lost 5 bases and J lost 0, with 8 bases in between. The CDR3 extends over 14 amino acids. The CDR3 loop is CASSSRNSNQPQHF. In nucleotides, the CDR3 is TGTGCCAGCAGCTCCCGGAATAGCAATCAGCCCCAGCATTTT.

The chain recombines TRBV7-9 with TRBJ1-4, with a possible D match to TRBD1 (5 bases). This CDR3 has 15 residues. Trimming shortened V by 5 bases and J by 5 bases, and 15 bases separated the two germline ends. Germline V gene data show CDR1 as SEHNR and CDR2 as FQNEAQ (reference sequence). The CDR3 region is CASSRDALLNEKLFF. CDR3 coding DNA: TGTGCCAGCAGCAGGGACGCCCTATTGAATGAAAAACTGTTTTTT.

The chain joins TRBV24-1 to TRBJ2-3; no reliable D call. V lost 6 bases and J 2 bases, leaving 5 bases between the germline ends. Germline V gives CDR1 KGHDR, CDR2 SFDVKD. The CDR3 spans 12 residues. CDR3 region: CATSFNTDTQYF. CDR3 in DNA: TGTGCCACCAGTTTCAACACAGATACGCAGTATTTT.

The chain carries TRBV6-1 and TRBJ1-6; D uncertain. Germline CDR1 is MNHNS and CDR2 is SASEGT. V dropped 0 bases and J dropped 10 bases, with 13 bases sitting between them. The CDR3 runs 15 residues. CDR3 in DNA: TGTGCCAGCAGTGAAGCTTACAGCCCGCGGTCACCCCTCCACTTT. The encoded protein is CASSEAYSPRSPLHF.

DNA of the CDR3: TGTGCCAGCAGTGACCGGAAGAGCTCCTACGAGCAGTACTTC. As protein: CASSDRKSSYEQYF. This rearrangement joins TRBV6-2 or TRBV6-3 to TRBJ2-7, with D uncertain. Germline V lookup: CDR1 MNHEY, CDR2 SVGEGT. The CDR3 spans 14 residues. Trimming removed 5 bases from V and 0 bases from J, with 11 bases in between.